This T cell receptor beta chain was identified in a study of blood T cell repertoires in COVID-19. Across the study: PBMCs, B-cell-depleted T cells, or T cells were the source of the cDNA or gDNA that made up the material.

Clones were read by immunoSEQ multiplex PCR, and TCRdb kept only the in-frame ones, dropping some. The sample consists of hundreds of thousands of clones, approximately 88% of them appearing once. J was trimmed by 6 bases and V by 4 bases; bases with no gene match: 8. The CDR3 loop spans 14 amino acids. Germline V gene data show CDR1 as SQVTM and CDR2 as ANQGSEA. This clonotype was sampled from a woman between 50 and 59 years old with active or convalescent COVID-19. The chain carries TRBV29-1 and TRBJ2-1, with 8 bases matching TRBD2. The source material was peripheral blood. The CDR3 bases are TGCAGCGTTGGAAAGCGGGAGAGCGGCAATGAGCAGTTCTTC. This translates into CSVGKRESGNEQFF.